These T cell receptor beta chains were read from a single sample in a study of vaccination and CD4 T cells after COVID-19. No cognate antigen is known for these TCRs. TCRdb used MiXCR to reprocess the PCR reads, holding one entry per CDR3 protein. The sample holds 12,000 or so distinct CDR3 sequences, 75% to 80% seen once. The material sequenced was CD4+ T cells from blood, cultured in vitro. The receptors were gathered from a human donor who had recovered from COVID-19. Each CDR3 is given with its conserved first and last residue. Fields, in order: CDR3 length, D gene, V gene, J gene, clone size, CDR3 DNA, CDR3 protein. The D gene is left open where the match is weak. Size is omitted from some rows. Given values are once, few, many or a class for expanded clones.

15,NA,TRBV5-1,TRBJ1-5,NA,TGCGCCGGCAGCTTGGGGACGGCCAACAATCAGCCCCAGCATTTT,CAGSLGTANNQPQHF
12,NA,TRBV18,TRBJ2-7,NA,TGTGCCAGCTCAGTGGACAACTACGAGCAGTACTTC,CASSVDNYEQYF
14,TRBD1,TRBV9,TRBJ1-6,once,TGTGCCAGCAGCGTACAGGGGGCGGATTCACCCCTCCACTTT,CASSVQGADSPLHF
20,TRBD2,TRBV6-1,TRBJ2-7,NA,TGTGCCAGCAGCGTATTCATGGCACGGACTAGCGGGAGGAGCTCCTACGAGCAGTACTTC,CASSVFMARTSGRSSYEQYF
12,TRBD2,TRBV19,TRBJ2-3,NA,TGTGCCGTCGGGGGAGGGCGGTATACGCAGTATTTT,CAVGGGRYTQYF
15,TRBD1,TRBV6-1,TRBJ2-3,NA,TGTGCCAGCGGGGAACAGGGGGCGCGGGCAGATACGCAGTATTTT,CASGEQGARADTQYF
15,NA,TRBV6-7,TRBJ1-1,NA,TGTGCCAGCAGCTCCCCCGACAGATCGGACACTGAAGCTTTCTTT,CASSSPDRSDTEAFF
16,TRBD1,TRBV7-2,TRBJ2-1,NA,TGTGCCAGCAGCCCACAGGGGGCGGGCTCCTACAATGAGCAGTTCTTC,CASSPQGAGSYNEQFF
13,NA,TRBV7-2,TRBJ1-3,NA,TGTGCCAGCAGCCGGGGCTCTGGAAACACCATATATTTT,CASSRGSGNTIYF
15,NA,TRBV28,TRBJ1-1,NA,TGTGCCAGCATTACCCCGACAGCCGGGAACACTGAAGCTTTCTTT,CASITPTAGNTEAFF
16,TRBD2,TRBV20-1,TRBJ2-7,once,TGCAGTGCTAGTGGGACTAGCGGGGACAGCTCCTACGAGCAGTACTTC,CSASGTSGDSSYEQYF
17,NA,TRBV19,TRBJ1-5,NA,TGTGCCAGTAGCCTCCCCGTAGGGACTTATAGCAATCAGCCCCAGCATTTT,CASSLPVGTYSNQPQHF
13,NA,TRBV30,TRBJ1-2,few,TGTGCCTGGAGTAAGAGCAGCCCCGGTGGCTACACCTTC,CAWSKSSPGGYTF
13,NA,TRBV7-9,TRBJ2-7,NA,TGTGCCAGCAGCATGACAAGATCCTACGAGCAGTACTTC,CASSMTRSYEQYF
16,TRBD1,TRBV27,TRBJ2-7,NA,TGTGCCAGCAGTCCAGCTCCCACAGGGGCGAGATACGAGCAGTACTTC,CASSPAPTGARYEQYF
13,NA,TRBV25-1,TRBJ1-1,NA,TGTGCCAGCAGGGACAGCTTGAACACTGAAGCTTTCTTT,CASRDSLNTEAFF
13,NA,TRBV7-2,TRBJ1-2,NA,TGTGCCAGCAGCTTGAGGGGAAGGGATGGCTACACCTTC,CASSLRGRDGYTF
12,NA,TRBV24-1,TRBJ2-7,NA,TGTGCCACCAGTGCGGGGGTCTACGAGCAGTACTTC,CATSAGVYEQYF
15,TRBD2,TRBV2,TRBJ2-3,NA,TGTGCCAGCTCCCAGGCCCGGGGAGGGACAGATACGCAGTATTTT,CASSQARGGTDTQYF
16,TRBD1,TRBV20-1,TRBJ1-1,NA,TGCAGTGCCGTGACCGCCTCACAGGGGAAGAACACTGAAGCTTTCTTT,CSAVTASQGKNTEAFF
15,NA,TRBV20-1,TRBJ1-6,NA,TGCAGTGCTAGGCCACCTTTGGGGGGTGATTCACCCCTCCACTTT,CSARPPLGGDSPLHF
14,NA,TRBV27,TRBJ1-1,few,TGTGCCAGCGGGAGACTGGGTGGGGCTGGTGAAGCTTTCTTT,CASGRLGGAGEAFF
12,NA,TRBV6-5,TRBJ1-6,NA,TGTGCCAGCAGTTACTCAGAATCACCCCTCCACTTT,CASSYSESPLHF
13,NA,TRBV6-1,TRBJ1-5,NA,TGTGCCAGCAGGGAGAACTACAATCAGCCCCAGCATTTT,CASRENYNQPQHF
11,NA,TRBV27,TRBJ2-5,NA,TGTGCCAGCCCTCCAAGGAAGACCCAGTACTTC,CASPPRKTQYF
14,TRBD2,TRBV19,TRBJ2-7,once,TGTGCCAGCACCCGACTAGCGGGAGGCTACGAGCAGTACTTC,CASTRLAGGYEQYF
14,NA,TRBV20-1,TRBJ1-5,NA,TGCAGTGCTAGAGGGAACGGTGGGAGGCAGCCCCAGCATTTT,CSARGNGGRQPQHF
13,NA,TRBV7-2,TRBJ1-2,NA,TGTGCCAGCAGCGTACAGGCTAACTATGGCTACACCTTC,CASSVQANYGYTF
14,TRBD1,TRBV30,TRBJ1-1,NA,TGTGCCTGGAATCCCGGGACAGTGAACACTGAAGCTTTCTTT,CAWNPGTVNTEAFF
14,NA,TRBV21-1,TRBJ1-5,once,TGTGCCATCAGACAGGACTATAGCAATCAGCCCCAGCATTTT,CAIRQDYSNQPQHF
13,NA,TRBV6-2/TRBV6-3,TRBJ1-4,NA,TGTGCCGCAGCAATCAGGGGAAGCGGAAAACTGTTTTTT,CAAAIRGSGKLFF
14,NA,TRBV6-5,TRBJ2-1,NA,TGTGCCAGCAGTTTTAGGGGCCCATTTAATGAGCAGTTCTTC,CASSFRGPFNEQFF
14,NA,TRBV20-1,TRBJ2-5,NA,TGCAGTGCTCCCCTTCGAACTTACCAAGAGACCCAGTACTTC,CSAPLRTYQETQYF
14,NA,TRBV20-1,TRBJ1-1,once,TGCAGTGCCCCAAGGGCGGGGATGAACACTGAAGCTTTCTTT,CSAPRAGMNTEAFF
15,TRBD2,TRBV20-1,TRBJ2-7,NA,TGCAGTGCTAGAGGTCTAGCGGGCCGGAACTACGAGCAGTACTTC,CSARGLAGRNYEQYF
15,NA,TRBV2,TRBJ1-6,NA,TGTGCCAGCTCTTCTTCGGGGGGTGGTAATTCACCCCTCCACTTT,CASSSSGGGNSPLHF
15,NA,TRBV6-2/TRBV6-3,TRBJ2-7,NA,TGTGCCAGCAGTTACTCGACGGATTCCCCATACGAGCAGTACTTC,CASSYSTDSPYEQYF
16,NA,TRBV27,TRBJ1-6,NA,TGTACCAGCAGTTCTTCAGGGGTGGCCTATAATTCACCCCTCCACTTT,CTSSSSGVAYNSPLHF
14,TRBD1,TRBV6-5,TRBJ1-2,once,TGTGCCAGCAGTTACAAGGGACAGAACTATGGCTACACCTTC,CASSYKGQNYGYTF
13,NA,TRBV30,TRBJ2-7,NA,TGTGCCTGGAGAGAACTAGTGGTTAAGGAGCAGTACTTC,CAWRELVVKEQYF
12,TRBD2,TRBV20-1,TRBJ2-5,NA,TGCAGTGCTTCCGGGGGGTCGGAGACCCAGTACTTC,CSASGGSETQYF
13,TRBD1,TRBV2,TRBJ1-2,few,TGTGCCAGCAGCGCACAGGGGGCTGTCGGCTACACCTTC,CASSAQGAVGYTF
13,NA,TRBV20-1,TRBJ2-3,NA,TGCAGTGCTAGTCCCGGTTTCGCAGATACGCAGTATTTT,CSASPGFADTQYF
13,NA,TRBV20-1,TRBJ2-4,NA,TGCAGTGGTCTTCACCTAGCCAGAAACATTCAGTACTTC,CSGLHLARNIQYF
15,TRBD1,TRBV2,TRBJ2-5,NA,TGTGCCAGCAGTGAATCCCCAGGGGGTCAAGAGACCCAGTACTTC,CASSESPGGQETQYF
16,TRBD2,TRBV7-3,TRBJ2-3,NA,TGCGCCAGCAGCCAAGATCTTCTAGCGGTAACAGATACGCAGTATTTT,CASSQDLLAVTDTQYF